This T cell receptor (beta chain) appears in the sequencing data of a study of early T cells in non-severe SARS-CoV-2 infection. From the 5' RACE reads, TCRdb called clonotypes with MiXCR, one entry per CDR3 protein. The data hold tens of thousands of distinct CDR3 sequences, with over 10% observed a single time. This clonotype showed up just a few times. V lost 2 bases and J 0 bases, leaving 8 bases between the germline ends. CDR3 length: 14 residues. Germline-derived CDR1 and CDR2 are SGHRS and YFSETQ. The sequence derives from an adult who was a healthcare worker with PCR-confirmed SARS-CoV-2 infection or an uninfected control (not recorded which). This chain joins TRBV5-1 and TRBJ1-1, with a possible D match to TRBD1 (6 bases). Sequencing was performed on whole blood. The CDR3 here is CASSLGGMNTEAFF. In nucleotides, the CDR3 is TGCGCCAGCAGCTTAGGGGGTATGAACACTGAAGCTTTCTTT. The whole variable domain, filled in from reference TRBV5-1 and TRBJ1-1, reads KAGVTQTPRYLIKTRGQQVTLSCSPISGHRSVSWYQQTPGQGLQFLFEYFSETQRNKGNFPGRFSGRQFSNSRSEMNVSTLELGDSALYLCASSLGGMNTEAFFGQGTRLTVV.